This is a list of T cell receptor beta chains from one sample in a study of blood T cell repertoires in COVID-19. Assay used: immunoSEQ multiplex PCR; TCRdb lists only in-frame clones, some missing. Of 140,000 to 150,000 clones in the sample, around 82% are singletons; the top ten hold 10% to 15%. Material: peripheral blood. Source of these receptors: a man aged 55 to 70 with active or convalescent COVID-19. Both conserved end residues are part of each CDR3. D genes are given only for firm matches. Clone sizes are given selectively: once, few, many, or a class where the clone is expanded.

TRBV27,TRBD1,.,TRBJ1-1,TGTGCCAGCAGTTCAAGGTTACAGGGGGCTTACACTGAAGCTTTCTTT,CASSSRLQGAYTEAFF
TRBV7-9,.,.,TRBJ2-5,TGTGCCAGCAGCTCTAGGATGGGGAGGGAGACCCAGTACTTC,CASSSRMGRETQYF
TRBV11-3,TRBD1,.,TRBJ2-1,TGTGCCAGCAGCCAGGGACAGGGATATGAGCAGTTCTTC,CASSQGQGYEQFF
TRBV5-1,TRBD1,.,TRBJ1-1,TGCGCCAGCAGCTTGGGGCCAGGGGGTGAAGCTTTCTTT,CASSLGPGGEAFF
TRBV19,.,.,TRBJ1-1,TGTGCCAGTAGTATTCTAGTGAACACTGAAGCTTTCTTT,CASSILVNTEAFF
TRBV4-1,TRBD1,.,TRBJ2-7,TGCGCCAGCAGCCAAGACAGGGGGCGGGAGCAGTACTTC,CASSQDRGREQYF
TRBV12-5,TRBD1,.,TRBJ1-1,TGTGCTAGTGGTTTCACAGGGGAGGACACTGAAGCTTTCTTT,CASGFTGEDTEAFF
TRBV7-2,TRBD1,.,TRBJ2-3,TGTGCCAGCAGCTCGAGACAGGGGCTCGCAGATACGCAGTATTTT,CASSSRQGLADTQYF
TRBV7-9,.,.,TRBJ1-1,TGTGCCAGCAGCTTAGGGGGAGGGACTGAAGCTTTCTTT,CASSLGGGTEAFF
TRBV4-1,TRBD1,.,TRBJ2-7,TGCGCCAGCAGCCAAGAGGAACCCGGGACAGGGACTTCCTACGAGCAGTACTTC,CASSQEEPGTGTSYEQYF
TRBV6-5,.,.,TRBJ2-2,TGTGCCAGCAGTCTACGATACACCGGGGAGCTGTTTTTT,CASSLRYTGELFF
TRBV30,.,.,TRBJ2-5,TGTGCCTGGAAGGTGACAGGCGGAGAGACCCAGTACTTC,CAWKVTGGETQYF
TRBV2,TRBD2,.,TRBJ2-7,TGTGCCAGCAGTCTCGGACTAGCGCCGCTCTTGAGCTCCTACGAGCAGTACTTC,CASSLGLAPLLSSYEQYF
TRBV10-3,.,.,TRBJ2-1,TGTGCCGTCCGAGGTAACAATGAGCAGTTCTTC,CAVRGNNEQFF
TRBV5-6,.,once,TRBJ2-1,TGTGCCAGCAGCTTACAGGGTTTATACAATGAGCAGTTCTTC,CASSLQGLYNEQFF
TRBV2,.,.,TRBJ1-4,TGTGCCAGCAGTCGGAGGGGAAGAGGCGAAAAACTGTTTTTT,CASSRRGRGEKLFF
TRBV5-1,.,once,TRBJ2-3,TGCGCCAGCAGCTTGGGAGCCCGCACAGATACGCAGTATTTT,CASSLGARTDTQYF
TRBV6-6,TRBD2,.,TRBJ2-1,TGTGCCAGCAGTTACAGGGCTAGCGGGTACAATGAGCAGTTCTTC,CASSYRASGYNEQFF
TRBV28,.,few,TRBJ2-5,TGTGCCAGCAGTTTACCAGGGGGTGGGAGGGAGACCCAGTACTTC,CASSLPGGGRETQYF
TRBV19,TRBD1,few,TRBJ2-7,TGTGCCAGTAGTTTTGGGACAGCATACGAGCAGTACTTC,CASSFGTAYEQYF
TRBV5-5,.,.,TRBJ1-5,TGTGCCAGCAGCTCCTACCCAGGGCTTCAGCCCCAGCATTTT,CASSSYPGLQPQHF
TRBV6-5,TRBD2,.,TRBJ2-3,TGTGCCAGCAGAGTCAGCGGGACCACAGATACGCAGTATTTT,CASRVSGTTDTQYF
TRBV4-1,.,.,TRBJ1-2,TGCGCCAGCAGCCAGACGACCTTCGACTCTAAGCGGTATGGCTACACCTTC,CASSQTTFDSKRYGYTF
TRBV7-2,.,.,TRBJ2-7,TGTGCCACCTCTGAGATCCACCCGGGAGAGCAGTACTTC,CATSEIHPGEQYF
TRBV30,.,.,TRBJ2-1,TGTGCCTGGATGCGACTAGGGAATGAGCAGTTCTTC,CAWMRLGNEQFF
TRBV6-5,TRBD2,.,TRBJ2-1,TGTGCCAGCAGTTGGACTAGCGGCTACAATGAGCAGTTCTTC,CASSWTSGYNEQFF
TRBV15,TRBD2,.,TRBJ2-3,TGTGCCACCAGCAGAGTTAGCGGGAGCCGCGCAGATACGCAGTATTTT,CATSRVSGSRADTQYF